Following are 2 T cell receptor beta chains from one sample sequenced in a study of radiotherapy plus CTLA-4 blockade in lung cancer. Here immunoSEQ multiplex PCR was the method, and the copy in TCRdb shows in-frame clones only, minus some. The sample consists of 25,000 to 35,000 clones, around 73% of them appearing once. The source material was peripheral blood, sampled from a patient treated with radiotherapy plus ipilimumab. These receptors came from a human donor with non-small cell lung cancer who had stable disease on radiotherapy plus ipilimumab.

CDR3 DNA: TGTGCCAGCATTAGAGCGGTCCGCACAGATACGCAGTATTTT. Its protein is CASIRAVRTDTQYF. The rearrangement uses TRBV2 and TRBJ2-3; D is perhaps TRBD2 (5 bases). Germline lookup yields CDR1 SNHLY and CDR2 FYNNEI. The V end was cut by 7 bases, the J end by 1 base, with 12 bases between. This CDR3 is built from 14 residues.

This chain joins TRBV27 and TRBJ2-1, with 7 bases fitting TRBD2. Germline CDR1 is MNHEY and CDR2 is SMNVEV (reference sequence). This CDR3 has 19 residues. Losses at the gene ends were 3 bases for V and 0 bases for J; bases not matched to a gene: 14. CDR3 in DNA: TGTGCCAGCAGTTTCGATAGACTAGCACGACAGAGCTCCTACAATGAGCAGTTCTTC. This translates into CASSFDRLARQSSYNEQFF.